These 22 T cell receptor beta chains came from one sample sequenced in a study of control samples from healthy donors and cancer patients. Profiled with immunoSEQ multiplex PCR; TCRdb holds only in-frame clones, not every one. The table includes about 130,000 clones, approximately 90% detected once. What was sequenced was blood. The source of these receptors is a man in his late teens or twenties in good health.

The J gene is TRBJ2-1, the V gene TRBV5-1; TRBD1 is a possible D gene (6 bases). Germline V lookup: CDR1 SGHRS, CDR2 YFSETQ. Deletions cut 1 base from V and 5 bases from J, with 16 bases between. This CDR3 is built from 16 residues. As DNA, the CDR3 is TGCGCCAGCAGCTTGCAGGGGACGTCGGCCGACAATGAGCAGTTCTTC. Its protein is CASSLQGTSADNEQFF.

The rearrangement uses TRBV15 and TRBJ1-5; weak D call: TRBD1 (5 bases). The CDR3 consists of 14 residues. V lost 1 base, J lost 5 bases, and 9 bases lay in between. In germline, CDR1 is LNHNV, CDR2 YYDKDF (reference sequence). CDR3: CATSRVGGDQPQHF. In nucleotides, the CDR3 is TGTGCCACCAGCAGAGTTGGAGGGGATCAGCCCCAGCATTTT.

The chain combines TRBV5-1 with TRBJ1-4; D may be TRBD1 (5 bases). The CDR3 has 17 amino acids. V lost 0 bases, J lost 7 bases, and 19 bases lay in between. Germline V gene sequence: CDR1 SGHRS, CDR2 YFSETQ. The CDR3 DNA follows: TGCGCCAGCAGCTTGGAGGGAGAATGGGGACTGGCTGAAAAACTGTTTTTT. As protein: CASSLEGEWGLAEKLFF.

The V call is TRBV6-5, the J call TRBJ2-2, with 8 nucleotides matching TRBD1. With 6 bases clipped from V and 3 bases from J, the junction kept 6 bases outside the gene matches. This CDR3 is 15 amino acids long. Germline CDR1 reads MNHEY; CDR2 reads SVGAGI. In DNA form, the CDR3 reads TGTGCCAGCAGACCCGGACAGGGTTACACCGGGGAGCTGTTTTTT. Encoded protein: CASRPGQGYTGELFF.

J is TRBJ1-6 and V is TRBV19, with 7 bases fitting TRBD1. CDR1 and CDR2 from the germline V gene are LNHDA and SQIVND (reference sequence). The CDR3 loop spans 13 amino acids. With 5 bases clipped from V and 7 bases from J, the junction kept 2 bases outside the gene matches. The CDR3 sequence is CASSWTGNSPLHF. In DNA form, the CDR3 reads TGTGCCAGTAGTTGGACAGGCAATTCACCCCTCCACTTT.

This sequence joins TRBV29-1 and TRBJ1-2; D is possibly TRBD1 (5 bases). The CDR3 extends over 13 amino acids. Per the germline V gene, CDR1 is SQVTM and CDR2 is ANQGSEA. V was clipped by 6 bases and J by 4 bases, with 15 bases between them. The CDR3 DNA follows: TGCAGCGTGGAGACGACAGCCTCCTATGGCTACACCTTC. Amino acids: CSVETTASYGYTF.

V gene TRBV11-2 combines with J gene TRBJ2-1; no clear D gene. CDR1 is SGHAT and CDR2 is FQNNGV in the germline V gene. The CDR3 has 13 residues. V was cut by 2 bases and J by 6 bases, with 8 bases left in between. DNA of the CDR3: TGTGCCAGCAGCTTAAACGGGCCCAATGAGCAGTTCTTC. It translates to CASSLNGPNEQFF.

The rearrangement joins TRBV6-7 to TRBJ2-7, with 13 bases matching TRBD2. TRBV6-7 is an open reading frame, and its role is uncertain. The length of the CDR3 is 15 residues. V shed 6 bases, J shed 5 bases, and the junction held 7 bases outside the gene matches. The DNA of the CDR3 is TGTGCCAGCAGCCCTGGACTAGCGGGAGTCCACGAGCAGTACGTC. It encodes CASSPGLAGVHEQYV.

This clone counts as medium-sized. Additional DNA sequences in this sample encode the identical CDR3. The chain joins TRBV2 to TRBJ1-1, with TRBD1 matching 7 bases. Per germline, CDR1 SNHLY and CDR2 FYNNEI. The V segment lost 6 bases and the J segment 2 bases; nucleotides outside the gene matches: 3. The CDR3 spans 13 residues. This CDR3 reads CASRTGVNTEAFF. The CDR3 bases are TGTGCCAGCAGAACAGGGGTTAACACTGAAGCTTTCTTT.

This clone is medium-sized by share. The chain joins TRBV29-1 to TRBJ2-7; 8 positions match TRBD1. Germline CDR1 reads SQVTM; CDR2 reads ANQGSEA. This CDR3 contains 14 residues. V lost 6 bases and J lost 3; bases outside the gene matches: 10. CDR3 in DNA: TGCAGCGTCCTCAACGTGACAGGGGTCTACGAGCAGTACTTC. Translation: CSVLNVTGVYEQYF.

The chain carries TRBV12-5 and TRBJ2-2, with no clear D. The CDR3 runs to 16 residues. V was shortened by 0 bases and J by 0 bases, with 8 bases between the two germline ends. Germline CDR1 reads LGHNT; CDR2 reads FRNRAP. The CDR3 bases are TGTGCTAGTGGTTTGGTACTCGGAGCGAACACCGGGGAGCTGTTTTTT. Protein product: CASGLVLGANTGELFF.

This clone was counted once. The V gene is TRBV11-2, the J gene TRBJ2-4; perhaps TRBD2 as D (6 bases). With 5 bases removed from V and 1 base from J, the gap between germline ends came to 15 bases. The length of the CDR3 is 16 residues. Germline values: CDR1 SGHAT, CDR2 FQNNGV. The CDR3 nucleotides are TGTGCCAGCAGCCCCACCGGGGGTATTGCCAAAAACATTCAGTACTTC. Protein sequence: CASSPTGGIAKNIQYF.

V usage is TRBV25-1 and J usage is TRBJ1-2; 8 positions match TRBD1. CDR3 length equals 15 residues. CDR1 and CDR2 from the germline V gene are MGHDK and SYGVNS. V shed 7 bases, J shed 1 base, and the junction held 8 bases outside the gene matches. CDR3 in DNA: TGTGCCAGCAAATCCGGGACAGGTCTTAACTATGGCTACACCTTC. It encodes CASKSGTGLNYGYTF.

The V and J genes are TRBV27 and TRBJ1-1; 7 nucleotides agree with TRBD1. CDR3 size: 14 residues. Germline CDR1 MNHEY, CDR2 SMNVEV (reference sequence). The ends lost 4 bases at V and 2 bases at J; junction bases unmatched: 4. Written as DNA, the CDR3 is TGTGCCAGCAGTTCCGGACAGGTAAACACTGAAGCTTTCTTT. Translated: CASSSGQVNTEAFF.

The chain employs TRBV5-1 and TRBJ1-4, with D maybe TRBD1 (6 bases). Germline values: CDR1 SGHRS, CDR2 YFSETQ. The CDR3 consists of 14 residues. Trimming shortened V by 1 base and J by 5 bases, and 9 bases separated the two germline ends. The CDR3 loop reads CASSLQGRNEKLFF. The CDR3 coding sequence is TGCGCCAGCAGCTTGCAGGGGCGGAATGAAAAACTGTTTTTT.

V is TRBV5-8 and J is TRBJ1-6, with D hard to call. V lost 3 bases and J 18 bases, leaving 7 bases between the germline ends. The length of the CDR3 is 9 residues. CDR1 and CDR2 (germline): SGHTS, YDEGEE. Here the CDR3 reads CASSSDHHF. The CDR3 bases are TGTGCCAGCAGCTCCGATCACCACTTT.

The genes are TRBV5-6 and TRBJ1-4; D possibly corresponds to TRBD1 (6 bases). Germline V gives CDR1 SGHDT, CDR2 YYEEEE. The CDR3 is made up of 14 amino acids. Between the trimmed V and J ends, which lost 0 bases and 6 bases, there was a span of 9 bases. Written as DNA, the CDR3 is TGTGCCAGCAGCTTGGGGGGGCAGGATGAAAAACTGTTTTTT. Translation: CASSLGGQDEKLFF.

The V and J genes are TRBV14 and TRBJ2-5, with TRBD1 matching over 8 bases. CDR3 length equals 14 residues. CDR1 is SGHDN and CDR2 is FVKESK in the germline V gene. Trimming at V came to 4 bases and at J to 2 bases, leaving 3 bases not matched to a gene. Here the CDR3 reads CASSPWTGQETQYF. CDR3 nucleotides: TGTGCCAGCAGCCCGTGGACAGGGCAAGAGACCCAGTACTTC.

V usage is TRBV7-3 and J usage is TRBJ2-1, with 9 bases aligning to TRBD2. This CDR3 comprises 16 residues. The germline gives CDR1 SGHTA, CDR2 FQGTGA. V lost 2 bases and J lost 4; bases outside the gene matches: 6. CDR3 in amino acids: CASSLVASGKYNEQFF. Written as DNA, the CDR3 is TGTGCCAGCAGCTTAGTTGCTAGCGGGAAGTACAATGAGCAGTTCTTC.

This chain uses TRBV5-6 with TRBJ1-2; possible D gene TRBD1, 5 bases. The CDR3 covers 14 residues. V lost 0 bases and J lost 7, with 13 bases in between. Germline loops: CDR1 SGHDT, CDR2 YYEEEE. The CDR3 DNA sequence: TGTGCCAGCAGCTTGGGGACGACAGCGGTTGGCTACACCTTC. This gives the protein CASSLGTTAVGYTF.

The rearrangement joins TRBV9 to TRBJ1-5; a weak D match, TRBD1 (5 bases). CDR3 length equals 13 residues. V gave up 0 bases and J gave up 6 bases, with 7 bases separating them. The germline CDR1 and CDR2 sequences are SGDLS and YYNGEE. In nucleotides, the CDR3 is TGTGCCAGCAGCGTAGCGGGGGTTCAGCCCCAGCATTTT. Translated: CASSVAGVQPQHF.

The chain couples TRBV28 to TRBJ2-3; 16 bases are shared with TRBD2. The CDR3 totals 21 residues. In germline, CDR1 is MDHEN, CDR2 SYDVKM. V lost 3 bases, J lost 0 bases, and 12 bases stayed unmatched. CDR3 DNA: TGTGCCAGCAGTTTTCCGGGACTAGCGGGAGGGCCGTCCCCTAGCACAGATACGCAGTATTTT. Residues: CASSFPGLAGGPSPSTDTQYF.